The 24 T cell receptor beta chains given below trace back to one sample, sequenced in a study of blood T cell repertoires in COVID-19. Libraries were prepared by immunoSEQ multiplex PCR; TCRdb keeps only in-frame clonotypes and omits some of them. The data contain hundreds of thousands of clones, 70% to 90% of them seen just once; the ten biggest clones take up around 16%. The material sequenced was PBMCs or T cells enriched from blood (not recorded which). The receptor source for this set is a man younger than 35 who had recovered from COVID-19.

The chain joins TRBV11-3 to TRBJ2-7; TRBD1 agrees at 8 bases. The length of the CDR3 is 15 residues. V lost 4 bases, J lost 7 bases, and 12 bases stayed unmatched. Germline V lookup: CDR1 SGHNT, CDR2 YENEEA. The DNA for the CDR3 is TGTGCCAGCAGCTCGAGGACAGGGCCTCCCGGTGAGCAGTACTTC. The encoded protein is CASSSRTGPPGEQYF.

This sequence joins TRBV14 and TRBJ2-5; 10 nucleotides align to TRBD2. The CDR3 covers 15 residues. Trimming cost V 2 bases and J 4 bases; bases outside gene matches: 4. Germline lookup yields CDR1 SGHDN and CDR2 FVKESK. The CDR3 is CASSQLLAGRETQYF. The CDR3 DNA follows: TGTGCCAGCAGCCAATTACTAGCGGGGCGAGAGACCCAGTACTTC. The whole variable domain, filled in from reference TRBV14 and TRBJ2-5, reads EAGVTQFPSHSVIEKGQTVTLRCDPISGHDNLYWYRRVMGKEIKFLLHFVKESKQDESGMPNNRFLAERTGGTYSTLKVQPAELEDSGVYFCASSQLLAGRETQYFGPGTRLLVL.

CDR3 coding DNA: TGTGCCAGCAGACCCCTAGCGGGGGGGCTAAGGGAGCAGTTCTTC. The encoded protein is CASRPLAGGLREQFF. V and J are TRBV6-5 and TRBJ2-1, with 12 positions matching TRBD2. CDR1 MNHEY and CDR2 SVGAGI come from the germline V gene. V lost 6 bases and J lost 10; bases outside the gene matches: 10. The CDR3 contains 15 residues.

In this sample, this clone turned up a few times. The V call is TRBV27, the J call TRBJ2-7; tentative D call: TRBD2 (5 bases). V gave up 6 bases and J gave up 3 bases, with 18 bases separating them. The CDR3 contains 15 residues. Germline CDR1 MNHEY, CDR2 SMNVEV (reference sequence). The DNA of the CDR3 is TGTGCCAGCAGCCGTCTAGCTCTAGGTGTCTACGAGCAGTACTTC. Translation: CASSRLALGVYEQYF.

The chain carries TRBV10-2 and TRBJ1-4; a possible D gene is TRBD1 (6 bases). Trimming cost V 6 bases and J 2 bases, with 10 bases left between them. Germline-derived CDR1 and CDR2 are WSHSY and SAAADI. The CDR3 length is 14 residues. In DNA form, the CDR3 reads TGCGCCAGCAGAAGGGGACACACTAATGAAAAACTGTTTTTT. This translates into CASRRGHTNEKLFF.

J is TRBJ1-3 and V is TRBV21-1; TRBD1 is the table's D call and was not checked against the DNA. TRBV21-1 is designated a pseudogene. The CDR3 is 17 residues long. The CDR3 DNA reads as TGTGCCAGCAGCAAAGTGATTGGGGGCTTGGGTGGAAACACCATATATTTT. Amino acid sequence: CASSKVIGGLGGNTIYF.

The rearrangement links TRBV5-4 to TRBJ2-5; D may be TRBD1 (5 bases). V was shortened by 0 bases and J by 0 bases, with 12 bases between the two germline ends. This CDR3 is 16 amino acids long. The germline CDR1 and CDR2 sequences are SGHNT and YYREEE (reference sequence). CDR3 bases: TGTGCCAGCAGCTTGGCCCAGGGCAGGCACCAAGAGACCCAGTACTTC. Encoded protein: CASSLAQGRHQETQYF. Combining the CDR3 with reference TRBV5-4 and TRBJ2-5 gives the whole variable domain ETGVTQSPTHLIKTRGQQVTLRCSSQSGHNTVSWYQQALGQGPQFIFQYYREEENGRGNFPPRFSGLQFPNYSSELNVNALELDDSALYLCASSLAQGRHQETQYFGPGTRLLVL.

The chain employs TRBV2 and TRBJ1-6, with D possibly matching TRBD1 (6 bases). From germline, CDR1 is SNHLY and CDR2 FYNNEI. The CDR3 contains 14 residues. The ends were cut back, 7 bases at V and 8 bases at J, with 15 bases in the middle. CDR3 region: CASNFPTGYSPLHF. CDR3 DNA sequence: TGTGCCAGCAATTTTCCGACAGGTTATTCACCCCTCCACTTT. Combining the CDR3 with reference TRBV2 and TRBJ1-6 gives the whole variable domain EPEVTQTPSHQVTQMGQEVILRCVPISNHLYFYWYRQILGQKVEFLVSFYNNEISEKSEIFDDQFSVERPDGSNFTLKIRSTKLEDSAMYFCASNFPTGYSPLHFGNGTRLTVT.

For the CDR3, the DNA is TGTGCCAGCACCTTGACAGCCAACACTGAAGCTTTCTTT. It encodes CASTLTANTEAFF. V usage is TRBV28 and J usage is TRBJ1-1, with D perhaps TRBD1 (5 bases). The CDR3 is 13 residues long. With 7 bases removed from V and 2 bases from J, the gap between germline ends came to 11 bases. The germline CDR1 and CDR2 sequences are MDHEN and SYDVKM.

V and J are TRBV6-1 and TRBJ1-2; D unresolved. Trimming took 0 bases from V and 3 from J, leaving 8 bases between them. CDR1 and CDR2 (germline): MNHNS, SASEGT. The CDR3 covers 14 residues. The CDR3 reads CASSEAVLYYGYTF. DNA of the CDR3: TGTGCCAGCAGTGAAGCTGTCCTATACTATGGCTACACCTTC.

V is TRBV30 and J is TRBJ1-6; tentative D call: TRBD1 (5 bases). V lost 1 base, J lost 0 bases, and 19 bases lay in between. The germline gives CDR1 GTSNPN, CDR2 SVGIG (reference sequence). This CDR3 has 19 amino acids. The DNA for the CDR3 is TGTGCCTGGAGTGGGGCCCAGGGCAGCTTAAGCTCCTATAATTCACCCCTCCACTTT. Translation gives CAWSGAQGSLSSYNSPLHF.

This clone showed up just once. This sequence joins TRBV10-3 and TRBJ2-1; 7 bases line up with TRBD2. V shed 0 bases, J shed 6 bases, and the junction held 11 bases outside the gene matches. Looked up from germline, CDR1 is ENHRY and CDR2 is SYGVKD. This CDR3 is 17 amino acids long. The CDR3 region is CAISESIWASGSNEQFF. Here the CDR3 DNA reads TGTGCCATCAGTGAGTCGATATGGGCTAGCGGTAGCAATGAGCAGTTCTTC.

The gene calls are TRBV10-1 and TRBJ2-3; TRBD2 matches 8 bases. From germline, CDR1 is WNHNN and CDR2 SYGVQD (reference sequence). Losses at the gene ends were 3 bases for V and 2 bases for J; bases not matched to a gene: 10. This CDR3 comprises 17 residues. The CDR3, as DNA: TGCGCCAGCAGTGACCTTCCGGGAGCGGGGGTCACAGATACGCAGTATTTT. It specifies CASSDLPGAGVTDTQYF.

The genes are TRBV6-5 and TRBJ2-7, with D maybe TRBD2 (5 bases). Trimming left V 2 bases short and J 7 bases short, with 18 bases between. The CDR3 has 15 amino acids. Looked up from germline, CDR1 is MNHEY and CDR2 is SVGAGI. Here the CDR3 DNA reads TGTGCCAGCAGTTACCGGGCCCTAGTTACTAGGGAGCAGTACTTC. It is translated as CASSYRALVTREQYF.

V gene TRBV5-1 combines with J gene TRBJ1-2, with TRBD1 matching over 7 bases. CDR1 and CDR2 (germline): SGHRS, YFSETQ. Unmatched junction bases numbered 5, after V lost 1 base and J lost 5 bases. The CDR3 is made up of 14 amino acids. In DNA, the CDR3 is TGCGCCAGCAGCTTGACAGGGGTTGGGTATGGCTACACCTTC. It yields the protein CASSLTGVGYGYTF.

V is TRBV19 and J is TRBJ2-7; D may be TRBD2 (5 bases). The V gene's germline CDR1 is LNHDA and CDR2 SQIVND (reference sequence). This CDR3 comprises 14 residues. V was pared by 0 bases and J by 3 bases, with 9 bases between. The CDR3 DNA follows: TGTGCCAGTAGTATAGACGGGAAGCTCTACGAGCAGTACTTC. As protein: CASSIDGKLYEQYF.

This rearrangement joins TRBV4-1 to TRBJ1-5; TRBD1 matches at 8 bases. CDR1 and CDR2 from the germline V gene are MGHRA and YSYEKL. V was clipped by 0 bases and J by 6 bases; unmatched bases: 7. The CDR3 covers 16 residues. Here the CDR3 DNA reads TGCGCCAGCAGCCAAGATTCAGGGGGCCCCGCTCAGCCCCAGCATTTT. This codes for CASSQDSGGPAQPQHF.

The genes are TRBV3-1 (or the pseudogene TRBV3-2) and TRBJ2-7; TRBD1 might be the D (6 bases). Per the germline V gene, CDR1 is LGHDT and CDR2 is YNNKEL (reference sequence). The V and J ends lost 0 bases and 3 bases respectively, with 9 bases between them. The CDR3 runs to 14 residues. The DNA of the CDR3 is TGTGCCAGCAGCCAAGATGGGGGCGTCTACGAGCAGTACTTC. Residues: CASSQDGGVYEQYF.

This clone was found once. The rearrangement links TRBV5-5 to TRBJ2-7; D might be TRBD1 (5 bases). This CDR3 spans 13 amino acids. The germline gives CDR1 SGHKS, CDR2 YYEKEE (reference sequence). V lost 0 bases to trimming and J lost 3 bases, with 7 bases between them. In nucleotides, the CDR3 is TGTGCCAGCAGCTTGGCCAGGGACTACGAGCAGTACTTC. The encoded protein is CASSLARDYEQYF. Based on the CDR3 plus reference TRBV5-5 and TRBJ2-7, the full variable domain is DAGVTQSPTHLIKTRGQQVTLRCSPISGHKSVSWYQQVLGQGPQFIFQYYEKEERGRGNFPDRFSARQFPNYSSELNVNALLLGDSALYLCASSLARDYEQYFGPGTRLTVT.

The rearrangement joins TRBV6-2 or TRBV6-3 to TRBJ2-2, with 11 bases matching TRBD2. V shed 2 bases and J 3 bases; nucleotides not matched to a gene: 14. This CDR3 has 20 amino acids. Per the germline V gene, CDR1 is MNHEY and CDR2 is SVGEGT. The CDR3, as DNA: TGTGCCAGCAGTTACCCGTCGATACTAGCGGGAGTTGGCGACACCGGGGAGCTGTTTTTT. Translating gives CASSYPSILAGVGDTGELFF.

J is TRBJ2-1 and V is TRBV3-1 (or the pseudogene TRBV3-2); perhaps TRBD2 as D (6 bases). Germline lookup yields CDR1 LGHDT and CDR2 YNNKEL (reference sequence). CDR3 length: 16 residues. V was trimmed by 4 bases and J by 0 bases, leaving 13 bases between them. CDR3 bases: TGTGCCAGCAGCCGGGACTTCACGAGCTCCTACAATGAGCAGTTCTTC. It specifies CASSRDFTSSYNEQFF.

The J gene is TRBJ2-7, the V gene TRBV5-1; weak D call: TRBD1 (6 bases). The germline V gene has CDR1 SGHRS and CDR2 YFSETQ. The CDR3 loop spans 16 amino acids. V was pared by 0 bases and J by 0 bases, with 13 bases between. Here the CDR3 reads CASSLGSRDNSYEQYF. CDR3 nucleotides: TGCGCCAGCAGCTTGGGGTCCAGGGACAACTCCTACGAGCAGTACTTC. The complete variable domain, with remaining parts taken from reference TRBV5-1 and TRBJ2-7, reads KAGVTQTPRYLIKTRGQQVTLSCSPISGHRSVSWYQQTPGQGLQFLFEYFSETQRNKGNFPGRFSGRQFSNSRSEMNVSTLELGDSALYLCASSLGSRDNSYEQYFGPGTRLTVT.

The rearrangement joins TRBV7-9 to TRBJ1-1, with D possibly TRBD1 on 5 matching bases. CDR3 length: 12 amino acids. Germline CDR1 SEHNR, CDR2 FQNEAQ (reference sequence). V was clipped by 5 bases and J by 8 bases, with 12 bases between them. This CDR3 reads CASSPTGGEAFF. The CDR3 DNA is TGTGCCAGCAGCCCTACCGGGGGAGAAGCTTTCTTT.

The chain links TRBV4-1 to TRBJ1-5, with D unresolved. V was trimmed by 2 bases and J by 5 bases, leaving 13 bases between them. The germline V gene has CDR1 MGHRA and CDR2 YSYEKL. The CDR3 sequence is 15 residues long. The DNA for the CDR3 is TGCGCCAGCAGCCAATATACAGACACTTATCAGCCCCAGCATTTT. It codes for CASSQYTDTYQPQHF.